Below are 22 T cell receptor beta chains sequenced from a single sample in a study of esophageal squamous cell carcinoma under preoperative chemotherapy. TCRdb used MiXCR to reprocess the PCR reads, holding one entry per CDR3 protein. Of roughly 18,000 distinct CDR3 sequences listed, approximately 44% are singletons. Time point meaning: after preoperative PTX-NDP chemotherapy. Sampling was conducted from a patient given preoperative chemotherapy. Source of these receptors: a human donor with esophageal squamous cell carcinoma. The donor label of this sample is uncertain.

The chain couples TRBV7-6 to TRBJ2-5; D possibly uses TRBD1 or TRBD2 (6 bases each). Trimming removed 3 bases from V and 8 bases from J, with 31 bases in between. Germline loops: CDR1 SGHVS, CDR2 FNYEAQ. This CDR3 has 19 residues. The CDR3 is CASSLDPGLGGRDKNTQYF. CDR3 coding DNA: TGTGCCAGCAGCTTGGATCCGGGGCTCGGGGGCCGTGACAAAAACACCCAGTACTTC.

This clonotype appeared many times. The gene calls are TRBV24-1 and TRBJ2-3; the match to TRBD2 covers 15 bases. After removal of 0 bases from V and 4 bases from J, the junction contained 16 bases not matched to a gene. The CDR3 consists of 22 residues. CDR1 and CDR2 (germline): KGHDR, SFDVKD. The chain's CDR3 is CATSDLDGGLAGGTWVPDTQYF. The CDR3 DNA reads as TGTGCCACCAGTGATTTGGACGGTGGACTAGCGGGAGGGACCTGGGTTCCAGATACGCAGTATTTT.

The chain joins TRBV7-2 to TRBJ2-3; unclear D gene. Gene TRBJ2-7 matches the end of the DNA better, so the J call may be wrong. Germline V gene sequence: CDR1 SGHTA, CDR2 FQGNSA. The CDR3 loop spans 19 amino acids. This chain's CDR3 is CASSLLSIRQIKLIDEQYF. The CDR3 region has the DNA TGTGCCAGCAGCTTATTAAGTATACGACAAATAAAACTTATAGATGAGCAGTACTTC.

The chain has TRBV7-2 and TRBJ2-3; unclear D gene. This CDR3 comprises 14 residues. Germline CDR1 is SGHTA and CDR2 is FQGNSA. V was shortened by 5 bases and J by 0 bases, with 9 bases between the two germline ends. The CDR3 here is CASSPFVSTDTQYF. CDR3 coding DNA: TGTGCCAGCAGCCCGTTTGTGAGCACAGATACGCAGTATTTT.

To note about this clonotype: Relative to the germline gene, one junction end is altered; a read error may explain this. The genes are TRBV11-2 and TRBJ2-1; D gene ambiguous. Germline values: CDR1 SGHAT, CDR2 FQNNGV. The CDR3 is 13 residues long. CDR3 bases: TGTGCCAGCAGCTCAACGCCCGGCGGTGAGCAGTTTTTC. Its protein product is CASSSTPGGEQFF.

This clonotype is classed as medium-sized. The rearrangement uses TRBV7-6 and TRBJ1-1; D gene uncertain. The CDR3 covers 12 residues. Germline loops: CDR1 SGHVS, CDR2 FNYEAQ. V lost 3 bases, J lost 2 bases, and 4 bases lay in between. The CDR3 bases are TGTGCCAGCAGCTTCGGAAACACTGAAGCTTTCTTT. It translates to CASSFGNTEAFF.

This clonotype is labeled as medium-sized. The chain links TRBV6-5 to TRBJ2-3, with 13 bases matching TRBD2. V lost 7 bases and J lost 3; bases outside the gene matches: 16. CDR1 MNHEY and CDR2 SVGAGI come from the germline V gene. The CDR3 runs 19 residues. Written as DNA, the CDR3 is TGTGCCAGCACCCAAGGAGAAAGGACTAGCGGGAGTTTGACAGATACGCAGTATTTT. This translates into CASTQGERTSGSLTDTQYF.

The CDR3 DNA reads TGTGCCAGCAGCGCCGGGGACGCGGGCTCAAACCCAGAGACCCAGTATTTT. Its protein product is CASSAGDAGSNPETQYF. The rearrangement links TRBV7-9 to TRBJ2-3; D is possibly TRBD1 or TRBD2 (5 bases each). Germline V gene sequence: CDR1 SEHNR, CDR2 FQNEAQ (reference sequence). The CDR3 runs to 17 residues. V was shortened by 5 bases and J by 12 bases, with 30 bases between the two germline ends.

As to this clonotype: Given a much more abundant clone one base away, this may be a read error. Given the absence of the conserved phenylalanine or tryptophan at the CDR3 end, a read error is likely. The chain recombines TRBV27 with TRBJ2-5; D is undetermined. The CDR3 sequence is 15 residues long. V shed 5 bases and J shed 5 bases, with 18 bases lying between them. Germline CDR1 and CDR2: MNHEY and SMNVEV (reference sequence). DNA for the CDR3: TGTGCCAGCAGTCCAATAAGCGCCGACGGGGAGACCCAGTACTTG. It yields the protein CASSPISADGETQYL.

The V gene is TRBV24-1, the J gene TRBJ2-1; D perhaps matches TRBD2 (6 bases). Trimming removed 5 bases from V and 9 bases from J, with 10 bases in between. This CDR3 spans 12 amino acids. Germline assignment: CDR1 KGHDR and CDR2 SFDVKD. The CDR3 DNA reads TGTGCCACCAGTGCGACGGGGGTTGAGCAGTTCTTC. Residues: CATSATGVEQFF.

This clonotype has only a few counts. The chain couples TRBV7-3 to TRBJ2-3; 11 nucleotides align to TRBD2. Trimming cost V 0 bases and J 6 bases; bases outside gene matches: 8. The CDR3 sequence is 17 residues long. Germline V CDR1 and CDR2: SGHTA, FQGTGA. CDR3 sequence (DNA): TGTGCCAGCAGCTTAACGGGTAGCGGGAGGGCCCGTGATACGCAGTATTTT. Protein sequence: CASSLTGSGRARDTQYF.

This clonotype has a count of ten or more. This chain uses TRBV9 with TRBJ2-3; 10 positions match TRBD1. In germline, CDR1 is SGDLS, CDR2 YYNGEE. Germline trimming cut 3 bases from V and 4 bases from J; bases unmatched to any gene: 8. This CDR3 comprises 16 residues. The CDR3 sequence: CASSGPGTGVPDTQYF. The CDR3 DNA sequence: TGTGCCAGCAGCGGACCCGGGACAGGGGTCCCAGATACGCAGTATTTT.

This clonotype was observed once. DNA of the CDR3: TGTGCCAGCAGCCATGGTGGGGACTACAATGAGCAGTTCTTC. Translated, it gives CASSHGGDYNEQFF. The gene calls are TRBV7-9 and TRBJ2-1; D is uncertain. CDR3 length: 14 amino acids. Trimming removed 5 bases from V and 3 bases from J, with 11 bases in between. Germline V gene data show CDR1 as SEHNR and CDR2 as FQNEAQ (reference sequence). Full variable domain (missing parts from reference TRBV7-9 and TRBJ2-1): DTGVSQNPRHKITKRGQNVTFRCDPISEHNRLYWYRQTLGQGPEFLTYFQNEAQLEKSRLLSDRFSAERPKGSFSTLEIQRTEQGDSAMYLCASSHGGDYNEQFFGPGTRLTVL.

As regards this clonotype: The missing conserved phenylalanine or tryptophan at the end of this CDR3 makes a read error likely. No DNA is shown, since the ends of the CDR3 on it are uncertain; the CDR3 is the one TCRdb lists. The V and J genes are TRBV7-8 and TRBJ2-5; the table's D call, TRBD2, was not checked against the DNA. Germline CDR1 and CDR2: SGHVS and FQNEAQ. Including both end residues, the CDR3 is 14 amino acids long. CDR3: CASSVGTSGETQFL.

This clonotype was recorded at least ten times. The chain has TRBV7-9 and TRBJ2-3; D is unresolved. The germline V and J ends were trimmed by 5 bases and 0 bases, with 9 bases remaining between them. There are 14 residues in the CDR3. Germline V gene lookup returns CDR1 SEHNR and CDR2 FQNEAQ (reference sequence). The CDR3 region has the DNA TGTGCCAGCAGCCCGGACCATAGCACAGATACGCAGTATTTT. It translates to CASSPDHSTDTQYF.

CDR3 nucleotide sequence: TGTGCCAGCAGTTGGACTAGCGGCACCGATGCGCAGTACTTC. Translation gives CASSWTSGTDAQYF. The chain uses TRBV12-3 or TRBV12-4 and TRBJ2-1, with 10 bases lining up with TRBD2. TRBJ2-7 matches the DNA end more closely, so the J call is doubtful. This CDR3 region has 14 residues.

This clonotype occurred many times. This sequence joins TRBV7-2 and TRBJ2-5; 9 positions agree with TRBD2. The DNA end is a closer match to TRBJ2-7, so the J assignment may be wrong. Per the germline V gene, CDR1 is SGHTA and CDR2 is FQGNSA. This CDR3 is 14 amino acids long. Here the CDR3 DNA reads TGTGCCAGCAGCCGCCTAGCGGGGCCCTACGAGCAGTACTTC. Translated: CASSRLAGPYEQYF.

Worth noting for this clonotype: Likely a read error: the CDR3 ends without its conserved phenylalanine or tryptophan. Because the CDR3's place on the DNA is in doubt, the DNA is left out and the CDR3 is given as listed by TCRdb. The V gene is TRBV7-7, the J gene TRBJ2-5; TRBD2 is taken as the D call from the table, unchecked against the DNA. Per germline, CDR1 SSHAT and CDR2 FNYEAQ (reference sequence). The CDR3 adds up to 15 amino acids, both ends counted. This chain's CDR3 is CASSPTSGNGETRHS.

This clonotype is medium-sized within its sample. This chain links TRBV7-2 with TRBJ2-3, with D tentatively TRBD1 or TRBD2 (6 bases each). Germline V CDR1 and CDR2: SGHTA, FQGNSA. Trimming removed 7 bases from V and 1 base from J, with 12 bases in between. The CDR3 has 14 amino acids. CDR3 nucleotides: TGTGCCAGCATTTTGAGGGGGGGCACAGATACGCAGTATTTT. Protein sequence: CASILRGGTDTQYF.

The chain employs TRBV6-1 and TRBJ2-1; D unresolved. Germline V gives CDR1 MNHNS, CDR2 SASEGT. With 4 bases removed from V and 1 base from J, the gap between germline ends came to 8 bases. CDR3 length equals 14 residues. The CDR3 sequence is CASSARQSYNEQFF. As DNA, the CDR3 is TGTGCCAGCAGTGCCCGTCAGTCCTACAATGAGCAGTTCTTC.

This chain uses TRBV6-1 with TRBJ2-1; a weak D match, TRBD2 (6 bases). V lost 0 bases and J 3 bases, leaving 12 bases between the germline ends. Germline V gene data show CDR1 as MNHNS and CDR2 as SASEGT. This CDR3 is 16 amino acids long. CDR3 amino acids: CASSEAGLGGYNEQFF. In DNA form, the CDR3 reads TGTGCCAGCAGTGAAGCCGGTCTGGGGGGCTACAATGAGCAGTTCTTC.

This chain connects TRBV20-1 to TRBJ1-2; D uncertain. This CDR3 is built from 15 residues. Trimming took 2 bases from V and 0 from J, leaving 13 bases between them. Germline V gene lookup returns CDR1 DFQATT and CDR2 SNEGSKA (reference sequence). The DNA of the CDR3 is TGCAGTGCTAGATTTTATTGGCAGGCTAACTATGGCTACACCTTC. Translated, it gives CSARFYWQANYGYTF.